A selection of T cell receptor beta chains follows, all from one sample in a study of shared clonotypes between healthy human individuals. Sequenced by immunoSEQ multiplex PCR; TCRdb stores in-frame clones only, minus some. The table lists about 1.5 million clones, around 97% of them singletons. Sequences were obtained from naive CD4+ T cells sorted from blood. These TCRs come from a man aged 30-40 years in good health. Both conserved end residues are part of each CDR3. Fields, in order: clone size, D gene, CDR3 length, V gene, J gene, CDR3 DNA, CDR3 protein. The D gene is left open where the match is weak. The size entry is marked missing in some rows and otherwise reads once, few, many or a size class.

.,.,12,TRBV27,TRBJ2-2,TGTGCCAGCAGCCCGCAAGGCGGGGAGCTGTTTTTT,CASSPQGGELFF
.,.,14,TRBV4-3,TRBJ2-7,TGCGCCAGCAGCATGACGGATACCCCCTACGAGCAGTACTTC,CASSMTDTPYEQYF
.,TRBD2,13,TRBV29-1,TRBJ2-3,TGCAGCGCGGCGCGCGGGAGGGCAGATACGCAGTATTTT,CSAARGRADTQYF
.,.,13,TRBV29-1,TRBJ2-3,TGCAGCCTGAGAGTGGTTAGCACAGATACGCAGTATTTT,CSLRVVSTDTQYF
.,.,14,TRBV7-9,TRBJ1-2,TGTGCCAGCAGCTTCGGCCGGGGGAACTATGGCTACACCTTC,CASSFGRGNYGYTF
.,.,15,TRBV9,TRBJ2-2,TGTGCCAGCAGCGTAGCGGGCAAGAACACCGGGGAGCTGTTTTTT,CASSVAGKNTGELFF
few,.,14,TRBV5-1,TRBJ2-3,TGCGCCAGCAGCTTGGCAGGGGGCACAGATACGCAGTATTTT,CASSLAGGTDTQYF
.,.,11,TRBV2,TRBJ1-1,TGTGCCTCAATGAGAGACATCGAAGCTTTCTTT,CASMRDIEAFF
.,.,15,TRBV11-2,TRBJ1-1,TGTGCCAGCAGCTTAGCCAGGGCGGCGAGAGCTGAAGCTTTCTTT,CASSLARAARAEAFF
.,TRBD1,17,TRBV5-1,TRBJ2-6,TGCGCCAGCAGCTTGGGACAGGGGGCGGCGGGGGCCAACGTCCTGACTTTC,CASSLGQGAAGANVLTF
.,TRBD1,15,TRBV7-3,TRBJ2-7,TGTGCCAGCAGCTTAGGCGGACAGGAATCCTACGAGCAGTACTTC,CASSLGGQESYEQYF
.,TRBD1,16,TRBV9,TRBJ2-7,TGTGCCAGCAGCGTAGGACCGACAGGGGGATCCAACGAGCAGTACTTC,CASSVGPTGGSNEQYF
.,TRBD1,16,TRBV27,TRBJ2-2,TGTGCCAGCAGTTTAGTACAGGGGTCGCGGACCGGGGAGCTGTTTTTT,CASSLVQGSRTGELFF
.,.,16,TRBV1,TRBJ2-7,TGCACCAGCAGCCCGGTATCCGCGGGCCTCTCCTACGAGCAGTACTTC,CTSSPVSAGLSYEQYF
.,.,15,TRBV19,TRBJ2-7,TGTGCCAGTAGTATAGATTGGGCAGGGGAGGACGAGCAGTACTTC,CASSIDWAGEDEQYF
.,.,13,TRBV6-1,TRBJ2-3,TGTGCCAGCAGTAATAAGACTCCAGATACGCAGTATTTT,CASSNKTPDTQYF
.,.,15,TRBV5-1,TRBJ2-1,TGCGCCAGCAGCTTGGAAGGCAGCTCCTACAATGAGCAGTTCTTC,CASSLEGSSYNEQFF
few,.,15,TRBV18,TRBJ1-3,TGTGCCAGCTCACCACCGGCAGCCTCTGGAAACACCATATATTTT,CASSPPAASGNTIYF
.,.,12,TRBV5-4,TRBJ2-1,TGTGCCAGCAGCTTGGGGTCAAATGAGCAGTTCTTC,CASSLGSNEQFF
.,.,16,TRBV5-1,TRBJ1-1,TGCGCCAGCAGCATAAATCCGGGGCCCAAGGAGACTGAAGCTTTCTTT,CASSINPGPKETEAFF
.,.,13,TRBV2,TRBJ1-5,TGTGCCAGCAGCAGGGAGGGCAATCAGCCCCAGCATTTT,CASSREGNQPQHF
once,TRBD2,15,TRBV7-8,TRBJ2-3,TGTGCCAGCAGCGTCGGGACTAGAGGCACAGATACGCAGTATTTT,CASSVGTRGTDTQYF
once,.,16,TRBV4-3,TRBJ2-1,TGCGCCAGCAGCCCCTTAGGGATCTCTAATCCCAATGAGCAGTTCTTC,CASSPLGISNPNEQFF
.,.,14,TRBV5-1,TRBJ1-1,TGCGCCAGCAGCTTGGCGGCAGTGAACACTGAAGCTTTCTTT,CASSLAAVNTEAFF
.,TRBD2,15,TRBV29-1,TRBJ2-1,TGCAGCGCCCGGATGGGGGCGGGAGGAGGGGATGAGCAGTTCTTC,CSARMGAGGGDEQFF
.,.,12,TRBV2,TRBJ1-1,TGTGCCAGCATCAAGCAGAACACTGAAGCTTTCTTT,CASIKQNTEAFF
.,.,15,TRBV7-2,TRBJ2-1,TGTGCCAGCAGCTTTAACCACCCGAGTATCAATGAGCAGTTCTTC,CASSFNHPSINEQFF
once,.,16,TRBV19,TRBJ2-1,TGTGCCAGTAGTGCCGAGCCGGGACACAGAAACAATGAGCAGTTCTTC,CASSAEPGHRNNEQFF
.,.,14,TRBV7-9,TRBJ1-5,TGTGCCAGCAGCTTACCAAATATTAGGCAGCCCCAGCATTTT,CASSLPNIRQPQHF
.,TRBD1,14,TRBV11-1,TRBJ2-4,TGTGCCAGCAGCCGCGACAGGGGGGAAAACATTCAGTACTTC,CASSRDRGENIQYF
.,TRBD2,17,TRBV23-1,TRBJ2-7,TGCGCCAGCAGTCCAATCTCCGGGACTAGCGGGAGTGGCGAGCAGTACTTC,CASSPISGTSGSGEQYF
.,TRBD2,16,TRBV7-8,TRBJ2-7,TGTGCCAGCAGCTCCCTGGAGGGAGGGGCGGGAGACGAGCAGTACTTC,CASSSLEGGAGDEQYF